Below, 10 T cell receptor beta chains from the same sample are listed, as sequenced in a study of T cells in Graves' hyperthyroidism and ophthalmopathy. Amplification targeted TCR beta CDR3 regions from RNA transcripts. The study used the HTBI primer set for a first-round RT-PCR of the TCR CDR3. A single record per CDR3 protein comes from TCRdb applying MiXCR to the multiplex PCR reads. This sample has roughly 200,000 distinct CDR3 sequences, with less than 20% found just once. Sequencing was done on a sample of blood. The source of these receptors is a woman aged 50 to 65 with Graves' hyperthyroidism.

V usage is TRBV29-1 and J usage is TRBJ2-1; D gene unclear. CDR3 size: 12 residues. CDR1 is SQVTM and CDR2 is ANQGSEA in the germline V gene. V was shortened by 1 base and J by 5 bases, with 6 bases between the two germline ends. The CDR3 sequence is CSVEVVHNEQFF. DNA of the CDR3: TGCAGCGTTGAAGTAGTTCACAATGAGCAGTTCTTC.

Turning to this clonotype: Just one base apart from a much larger clone, this may be a read error. The gene calls are TRBV27 and TRBJ1-2, with 7 bases fitting TRBD1. J was trimmed by 5 bases and V by 4 bases; bases with no gene match: 4. CDR1 MNHEY and CDR2 SMNVEV come from the germline V gene (reference sequence). This CDR3 is built from 13 residues. The CDR3 region is CASSSTGLYGYTF. The DNA for the CDR3 is TGTGCCAGCAGTTCGACAGGGTTGTATGGCTACACCTTC.

The V and J genes are TRBV10-3 and TRBJ2-1; no definite D call. V was cut by 9 bases and J by 0 bases, with 15 bases left in between. The CDR3 length is 15 residues. CDR1 and CDR2 (germline): ENHRY, SYGVKD. CDR3 nucleotides: TGTGCCATGCTAGACCCAGCGAACTCCTACAATGAGCAGTTCTTC. This translates into CAMLDPANSYNEQFF.

The chain is built from TRBV12-3 or TRBV12-4 and TRBJ1-5, with unresolved D. The CDR3 extends over 12 amino acids. V was trimmed by 3 bases and J by 7 bases, leaving 7 bases between them. The CDR3 here is CASSFVNQPQHF. CDR3 nucleotides: TGTGCCAGCAGTTTTGTTAACCAGCCCCAGCATTTT.

This clonotype was counted ten times or more. The chain employs TRBV12-3 or TRBV12-4 and TRBJ2-3; 9 bases fit TRBD2. The CDR3 is made up of 14 amino acids. With 3 bases clipped from V and 6 bases from J, the junction kept 4 bases outside the gene matches. CDR3 coding DNA: TGTGCCAGCAGTTTCTCTGCGGGAGGGGATACGCAGTATTTT. Protein: CASSFSAGGDTQYF.

The chain carries TRBV30 and TRBJ1-1, with D possibly being TRBD1 (6 bases). Deletions cut 3 bases from V and 0 bases from J, with 23 bases between. Germline lookup yields CDR1 GTSNPN and CDR2 SVGIG (reference sequence). This CDR3 region has 18 residues. CDR3 amino acids: CAWSHESRDTTMNTEAFF. The CDR3 nucleotides read TGTGCCTGGAGCCACGAGTCCCGGGACACTACCATGAACACTGAAGCTTTCTTT.

This clonotype was seen a few times. CDR3 amino acids: CASSVGRTGELFF. In nucleotides, the CDR3 is TGTGCCAGTAGTGTGGGCAGGACCGGGGAGCTGTTTTTT. The V call is TRBV19, the J call TRBJ2-2; D is undetermined. The CDR3 extends over 13 amino acids. CDR1 LNHDA and CDR2 SQIVND come from the germline V gene (reference sequence). V was pared by 5 bases and J by 5 bases, with 9 bases between. Based on the CDR3 plus reference TRBV19 and TRBJ2-2, the full variable domain is DGGITQSPKYLFRKEGQNVTLSCEQNLNHDAMYWYRQDPGQGLRLIYYSQIVNDFQKGDIAEGYSVSREKKESFPLTVTSAQKNPTAFYLCASSVGRTGELFFGEGSRLTVL.

This clonotype has a count of ten or more. This chain connects TRBV4-1 to TRBJ1-5; D is ambiguous. Trimming took off 1 base at V and 7 bases at J, with 14 bases between the two ends. Germline lookup yields CDR1 MGHRA and CDR2 YSYEKL. The length of the CDR3 is 15 residues. CDR3 sequence (DNA): TGCGCCAGCAGCCAAGTTTTCCGCTCCGAACAGCCCCAGCATTTT. Translated, it gives CASSQVFRSEQPQHF.

The chain combines TRBV20-1 with TRBJ1-5; 9 nucleotides align to TRBD1. The V gene's germline CDR1 is DFQATT and CDR2 SNEGSKA (reference sequence). The CDR3 contains 18 residues. V lost 2 bases to trimming and J lost 2 bases; unmatched junction nucleotides: 13. The CDR3: CSARRPGTGKDGNQPQHF. The CDR3 DNA reads as TGCAGTGCTAGACGACCCGGGACAGGGAAGGATGGCAATCAGCCCCAGCATTTT.

This clonotype has ten or more counts. This rearrangement joins TRBV7-3 to TRBJ2-3, with unresolved D. This CDR3 is 14 amino acids long. V was cut by 8 bases and J by 2 bases, with 14 bases left in between. Looked up from germline, CDR1 is SGHTA and CDR2 is FQGTGA. CDR3 sequence reads: CASGTRTDTDTQYF. CDR3 in DNA: TGTGCCAGCGGCACACGGACGGACACAGATACGCAGTATTTT.